These 15 T cell receptor beta chains were all obtained from the same sample, sequenced in a study of T-cell memory formation after mild COVID-19. From the 5' RACE reads, TCRdb called clonotypes with MiXCR, one entry per CDR3 protein. The sample has hundreds of thousands of distinct CDR3 sequences, roughly an eighth seen once. Material for sequencing was PBMCs or a T cell subset sorted from them (not recorded which). The receptor set was obtained from a man younger than 30 who had mild COVID-19 (a few samples of this study predate the infection). Cell type and time point are not known.

The CDR3 loop reads CASSPRVVGNTYEQYF. The DNA of the CDR3 is TGTGCCAGCAGCCCGCGTGTCGTGGGAAACACCTACGAGCAGTACTTC. The rearrangement uses TRBV12-3 or TRBV12-4 and TRBJ2-7; D call uncertain. The CDR3 has 16 residues. V lost 6 bases, J lost 2 bases, and 20 bases lay in between.

This clonotype was seen a few times. This chain uses TRBV3-1 with TRBJ2-7; a possible D gene is TRBD2 (6 bases). Germline V gene lookup returns CDR1 LGHDT and CDR2 YNNKEL (reference sequence). V shed 4 bases and J shed 4 bases, with 17 bases lying between them. The CDR3 extends over 15 amino acids. CDR3 coding DNA: TGTGCCAGCAGCCGAACTTGGCAGGGAGGTTACGAGCAGTACTTC. This encodes CASSRTWQGGYEQYF.

The chain links TRBV9 to TRBJ2-1, with TRBD2 matching over 11 bases. The CDR3 covers 15 residues. V lost 1 base and J lost 7; bases outside the gene matches: 4. CDR1 SGDLS and CDR2 YYNGEE come from the germline V gene. The CDR3, as DNA: TGTGCCAGCAGCGTATATTCTAGCGGGGGGAATGAGCAGTTCTTC. As protein: CASSVYSSGGNEQFF.

The chain couples TRBV20-1 to TRBJ1-2; D not resolved. The length of the CDR3 is 13 residues. Germline CDR1 reads DFQATT; CDR2 reads SNEGSKA (reference sequence). The V end was cut by 0 bases, the J end by 3 bases, with 8 bases between. CDR3 sequence: CSARDTGYYGYTF. CDR3 nucleotides: TGCAGTGCTAGAGATACGGGTTACTATGGCTACACCTTC.

This clonotype was detected only a few times. The CDR3, as DNA: TGTGCCAGCAGCCGTGCAGGTTCCGAAGCTTTCTTT. This encodes CASSRAGSEAFF. The chain couples TRBV3-1 to TRBJ1-1; the D is unclear. The CDR3 extends over 12 amino acids. Trimming left V 4 bases short and J 8 bases short, with 11 bases between. CDR1 and CDR2 from the germline V gene are LGHDT and YNNKEL (reference sequence). Together with reference TRBV3-1 and TRBJ1-1, the CDR3 gives the full variable domain: DTAVSQTPKYLVTQMGNDKSIKCEQNLGHDTMYWYKQDSKKFLKIMFSYNNKELIINETVPNRFSPKSPDKAHLNLHINSLELGDSAVYFCASSRAGSEAFFGQGTRLTVV.

This sequence joins TRBV11-1 and TRBJ1-1; D not certain. Germline V gene sequence: CDR1 SGHAT, CDR2 FQDESV (reference sequence). With 5 bases removed from V and 1 base from J, the gap between germline ends came to 17 bases. This CDR3 spans 16 amino acids. The CDR3 coding sequence is TGTGCCAGCAGCCCACCTAGGCCCTCGAAGAACACTGAAGCTTTCTTT. It codes for CASSPPRPSKNTEAFF.

The gene calls are TRBV7-9 and TRBJ1-1; D gene ambiguous. Germline-derived CDR1 and CDR2 are SEHNR and FQNEAQ (reference sequence). CDR3 length: 9 residues. With 6 bases removed from V and 6 bases from J, the gap between germline ends came to 2 bases. CDR3 sequence reads: CASSPEAFF. The CDR3 region has the DNA TGTGCCAGCAGTCCTGAAGCTTTCTTT.

This chain links TRBV7-8 with TRBJ2-7, with 10 bases matching TRBD2. This CDR3 contains 18 residues. From germline, CDR1 is SGHVS and CDR2 FQNEAQ. Trimming cost V 3 bases and J 6 bases; bases outside gene matches: 17. This CDR3 is CASSFRESGRALTGEQYF. CDR3 bases: TGTGCCAGCAGCTTCCGGGAAAGCGGGAGGGCCTTAACCGGCGAGCAGTACTTC.

This clonotype was counted a few times. V usage is TRBV27 and J usage is TRBJ2-6; D might be TRBD1 or TRBD2, each matching 5 bases. V lost 5 bases to trimming and J lost 4 bases, with 15 bases between them. Germline values: CDR1 MNHEY, CDR2 SMNVEV (reference sequence). The CDR3 has 16 amino acids. CDR3 nucleotide sequence: TGTGCCAGCAGTACTAAACGGGGCTCCGGGGCCAACGTCCTGACTTTC. Encoded protein: CASSTKRGSGANVLTF.

This clonotype was detected a few times. This chain joins TRBV28 and TRBJ2-2; D ambiguous. Trimming took 0 bases from V and 5 from J, leaving 10 bases between them. CDR1 is MDHEN, CDR2 SYDVKM, per germline. This CDR3 is built from 15 residues. CDR3 in DNA: TGTGCCAGCAGTTTATGGGCGCGGTTGACCGGGGAGCTGTTTTTT. Translating gives CASSLWARLTGELFF.

V gene TRBV4-1 combines with J gene TRBJ2-5; D is tentatively TRBD1 or TRBD2 (5 bases each). V was clipped by 1 base and J by 5 bases, with 11 bases between them. The CDR3 runs 14 residues. Germline V gene data show CDR1 as MGHRA and CDR2 as YSYEKL. CDR3 sequence reads: CASSQAGREETQYF. The CDR3 DNA follows: TGCGCCAGCAGCCAAGCTGGCAGGGAGGAGACCCAGTACTTC.

This clonotype was observed a few times. This rearrangement joins TRBV6-2 or TRBV6-3 to TRBJ2-3; 8 bases align to TRBD2. The trim removed 6 bases at V and 0 bases at J, leaving 17 bases unmatched. The CDR3 is 19 amino acids. Looked up from germline, CDR1 is MNHEY and CDR2 is SVGEGT. The CDR3 nucleotides are TGTGCCAGCAGGCCGGGAGGGAGGACCCTCCGGTGGAGCACAGATACGCAGTATTTT. Translated: CASRPGGRTLRWSTDTQYF.

The chain has TRBV20-1 and TRBJ1-1; weak D call: TRBD1 (5 bases). Germline-derived CDR1 and CDR2 are DFQATT and SNEGSKA (reference sequence). Trimming left V 0 bases short and J 4 bases short, with 15 bases between. This CDR3 comprises 15 residues. The CDR3 DNA follows: TGCAGTGCTAGAGATCCTGGGGCGGGAGGCACTGAAGCTTTCTTT. Its protein product is CSARDPGAGGTEAFF.

The chain carries TRBV7-9 and TRBJ2-1; TRBD1 is a possible D gene (6 bases). Trimming pared 5 bases from V and 7 bases from J, leaving 15 bases between. The CDR3 has 14 residues. Germline-derived CDR1 and CDR2 are SEHNR and FQNEAQ (reference sequence). The CDR3 DNA reads TGTGCCAGCAGCCGCACAGGGCCTTGGAATGAGCAGTTCTTC. Its translation is CASSRTGPWNEQFF.

The table lists this clonotype with many counts. V and J are TRBV6-5 and TRBJ1-5, with TRBD1 as a possible D gene (5 bases). This CDR3 spans 13 amino acids. Germline CDR1 and CDR2: MNHEY and SVGAGI. V lost 6 bases to trimming and J lost 2 bases, with 8 bases between them. Written as DNA, the CDR3 is TGTGCCAGCAGCTTACAGGGCAATCAGCCCCAGCATTTT. Translated, it gives CASSLQGNQPQHF.